Shown below are 10 T cell receptor beta chains from a single sample sequenced in a study of OX40 agonist ivuxolimab in advanced cancers. The method was immunoSEQ multiplex PCR; TCRdb's version includes in-frame clones alone and lacks a portion of them. Of 70,000 to 85,000 clones in the sample, approximately 83% were seen once. The specimen was CD4+ or CD8+ T cells sorted from blood, collected in a trial of the OX40 agonist ivuxolimab. The receptors stem from an adult with an advanced solid tumor such as melanoma, head and neck, liver or kidney cancer.

The rearrangement links TRBV2 to TRBJ2-1, with 10 bases identical to TRBD1. This CDR3 region has 13 residues. Germline V gives CDR1 SNHLY, CDR2 FYNNEI. V lost 10 bases to trimming and J lost 8 bases; unmatched junction nucleotides: 8. CDR3 sequence: CANSRDRGDEQFF. CDR3 coding DNA: TGTGCCAACTCCCGGGACAGGGGCGATGAGCAGTTCTTC.

The chain uses TRBV30 and TRBJ2-7; 9 positions agree with TRBD2. V dropped 3 bases and J dropped 2; count of bases not matched to a gene: 8. Germline assignment: CDR1 GTSNPN and CDR2 SVGIG (reference sequence). This CDR3 is 15 amino acids long. The CDR3 region is CAWRYPTSGPYEQYF. CDR3 in DNA: TGTGCCTGGAGATACCCGACTAGCGGACCCTACGAGCAGTACTTC.

The rearrangement links TRBV7-9 to TRBJ2-6; D is ambiguous. The CDR3 is made up of 13 amino acids. Germline V gene data show CDR1 as SEHNR and CDR2 as FQNEAQ (reference sequence). Trimming stripped 5 bases from V and 4 bases from J, with 6 bases between. CDR3 sequence (DNA): TGTGCCAGCAGCAACTGGGGGGCCAACGTCCTGACTTTC. It yields the protein CASSNWGANVLTF.

The gene calls are TRBV5-5 and TRBJ2-7; 8 bases align to TRBD1. Germline V gene lookup returns CDR1 SGHKS and CDR2 YYEKEE (reference sequence). After removal of 0 bases from V and 7 bases from J, the junction contained 12 bases not matched to a gene. This CDR3 has 16 amino acids. The CDR3 is CASSLAWSGGHREQYF. CDR3 DNA sequence: TGTGCCAGCAGCTTGGCCTGGTCAGGGGGCCACCGGGAGCAGTACTTC.

The chain joins TRBV9 to TRBJ2-3, with TRBD2 matching over 9 bases. The CDR3 loop spans 18 amino acids. V shed 0 bases, J shed 0 bases, and the junction held 8 bases outside the gene matches. Germline lookup yields CDR1 SGDLS and CDR2 YYNGEE. The CDR3 is CASSVGLAGRSSTDTQYF. The CDR3 region has the DNA TGTGCCAGCAGCGTAGGTCTAGCGGGGAGATCTAGCACAGATACGCAGTATTTT.

The rearrangement joins TRBV13 to TRBJ2-5; TRBD2 matches 12 bases. CDR1 is PRHDT and CDR2 is FYEKMQ in the germline V gene (reference sequence). The CDR3 sequence is 14 residues long. With 5 bases clipped from V and 7 bases from J, the junction kept 5 bases outside the gene matches. The CDR3 loop reads CASSPTSGGGTQYF. CDR3 coding DNA: TGTGCCAGCAGCCCGACTAGCGGGGGCGGGACCCAGTACTTC.

The gene calls are TRBV11-2 and TRBJ2-6; D not resolved. Per germline, CDR1 SGHAT and CDR2 FQNNGV. The CDR3 runs to 15 residues. Trimming removed 2 bases at V and 0 bases at J, with 5 bases between. CDR3 DNA sequence: TGTGCCAGCAGCTTATACCTCTCTGGGGCCAACGTCCTGACTTTC. Amino acids: CASSLYLSGANVLTF. Complete variable domain (other parts from reference TRBV11-2 and TRBJ2-6): EAGVAQSPRYKIIEKRQSVAFWCNPISGHATLYWYQQILGQGPKLLIQFQNNGVVDDSQLPKDRFSAERLKGVDSTLKIQPAKLEDSAVYLCASSLYLSGANVLTFGAGSRLTVL.

This clone was found a few times. The chain carries TRBV19 and TRBJ1-1; D ambiguous. CDR3 length: 13 residues. Germline CDR1 reads LNHDA; CDR2 reads SQIVND (reference sequence). V was trimmed by 3 bases and J by 3 bases, leaving 8 bases between them. CDR3 residues: CASSMNRDTEAFF. The CDR3 region has the DNA TGTGCCAGTAGTATGAACAGAGACACTGAAGCTTTCTTT.

This chain links TRBV11-1 with TRBJ2-7; 8 bases map to TRBD1. The CDR3 runs to 15 residues. The V segment lost 1 base and the J segment 4 bases; nucleotides outside the gene matches: 6. Germline CDR1 and CDR2: SGHAT and FQDESV (reference sequence). The CDR3 DNA is TGTGCCAGCAGCTTAGAAGGGACAGGACAATACGAGCAGTACTTC. Translating it yields CASSLEGTGQYEQYF. The entire variable domain, with the rest obtained from reference TRBV11-1 and TRBJ2-7, is as follows: EAEVAQSPRYKITEKSQAVAFWCDPISGHATLYWYRQILGQGPELLVQFQDESVVDDSQLPKDRFSAERLKGVDSTLKIQPAELGDSAMYLCASSLEGTGQYEQYFGPGTRLTVT.

The chain combines TRBV28 with TRBJ1-5; the D gene is possibly TRBD1 (5 bases). V lost 6 bases to trimming and J lost 3 bases, with 12 bases between them. The germline V gene encodes CDR1 MDHEN and CDR2 SYDVKM. This CDR3 has 14 amino acids. The CDR3, as DNA: TGTGCCAGCAGCCCGACAGTCAACAATCAGCCCCAGCATTTT. It specifies CASSPTVNNQPQHF.